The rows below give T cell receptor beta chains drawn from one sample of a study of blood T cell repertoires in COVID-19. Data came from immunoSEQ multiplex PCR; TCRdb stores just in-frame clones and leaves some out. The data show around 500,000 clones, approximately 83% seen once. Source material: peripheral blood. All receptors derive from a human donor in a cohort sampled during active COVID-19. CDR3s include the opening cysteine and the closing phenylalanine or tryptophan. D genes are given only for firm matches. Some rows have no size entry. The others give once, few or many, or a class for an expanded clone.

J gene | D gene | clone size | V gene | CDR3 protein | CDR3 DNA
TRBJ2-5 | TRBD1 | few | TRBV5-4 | CASSADGTGGFGQETQYF | TGTGCCAGCAGCGCAGACGGGACAGGGGGTTTTGGGCAAGAGACCCAGTACTTC
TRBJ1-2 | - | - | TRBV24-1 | CATSDHEYGYTF | TGTGCCACCAGTGATCATGAGTATGGCTACACCTTC
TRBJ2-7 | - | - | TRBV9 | CASSLSGASPYEQYF | TGTGCCAGCAGCCTTAGTGGGGCCAGCCCCTACGAGCAGTACTTC
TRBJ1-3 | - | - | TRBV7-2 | CASSLDGTTFNSGNTIYF | TGTGCCAGCAGCTTAGACGGGACAACCTTCAACTCTGGAAACACCATATATTTT
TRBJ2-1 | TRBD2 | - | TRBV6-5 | CASSSRLAGSYNEQFF | TGTGCCAGCAGTTCCCGACTAGCGGGTTCCTACAATGAGCAGTTCTTC
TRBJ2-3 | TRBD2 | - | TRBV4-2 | CASSPLGAGGIDTQYF | TGTGCCAGCAGCCCCCTAGGGGCGGGAGGCATAGATACGCAGTATTTT
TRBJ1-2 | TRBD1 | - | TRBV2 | CASSVDRVEGYTF | TGTGCCAGCAGTGTAGACAGGGTGGAAGGCTACACCTTC
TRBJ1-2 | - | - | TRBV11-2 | CASSLQDTNYGYTF | TGTGCCAGCAGCCTACAGGATACTAACTATGGCTACACCTTC
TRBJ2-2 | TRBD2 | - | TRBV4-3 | CASSQDLGLAGGPNF | TGCGCCAGCAGCCAAGACCTGGGACTAGCGGGAGGACCTAATTTT
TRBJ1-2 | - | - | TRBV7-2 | CASSRRDTSENYGYTF | TGTGCCAGCAGCCGCCGGGACACCAGCGAAAACTATGGCTACACCTTC
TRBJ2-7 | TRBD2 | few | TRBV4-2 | CASSQDDPRLAESYEQYF | TGTGCCAGCAGCCAAGATGACCCTAGACTAGCTGAATCCTACGAGCAGTACTTC
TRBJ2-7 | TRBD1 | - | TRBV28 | CASTPLGDRGYEQYF | TGTGCCAGCACTCCCCTTGGGGACAGGGGCTACGAGCAGTACTTC
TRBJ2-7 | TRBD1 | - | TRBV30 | CAWGPGTGSYEQYF | TGTGCCTGGGGACCGGGGACAGGGTCCTACGAGCAGTACTTC
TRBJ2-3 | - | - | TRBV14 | CASSQEQLADTQYF | TGTGCCAGCAGCCAAGAACAGTTAGCAGATACGCAGTATTTT
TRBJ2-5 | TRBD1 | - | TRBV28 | CASSFLRQGAWETQYF | TGTGCCAGCAGTTTTCTGAGACAGGGGGCGTGGGAGACCCAGTACTTC
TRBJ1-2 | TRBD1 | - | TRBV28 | CASSSDPGQGDGYTF | TGTGCCAGCAGTTCCGACCCGGGACAGGGAGATGGCTACACCTTC
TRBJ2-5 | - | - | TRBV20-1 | CSARTWETQYF | TGCAGTGCTAGGACTTGGGAGACCCAGTACTTC
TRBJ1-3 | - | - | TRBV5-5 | CASSLRDSGNTIYF | TGTGCCAGCAGCTTGAGAGACTCTGGAAACACCATATATTTT
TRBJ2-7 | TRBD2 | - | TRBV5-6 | CASSPPGLAGFGEQYF | TGTGCCAGCAGCCCCCCGGGACTAGCGGGCTTCGGGGAGCAGTACTTC
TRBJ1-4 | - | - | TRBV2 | CASSDGYQGEKLFF | TGTGCCAGCAGTGACGGATATCAGGGGGAAAAACTGTTTTTT
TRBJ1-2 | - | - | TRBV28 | CASSPTLDRIPYGYTF | TGTGCCAGCAGTCCAACGCTCGACAGAATCCCCTATGGCTACACCTTC
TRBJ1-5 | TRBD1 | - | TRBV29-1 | CSVGGRDSNQPQHF | TGCAGCGTTGGGGGGCGGGACAGTAATCAGCCCCAGCATTTT
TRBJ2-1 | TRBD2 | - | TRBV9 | CASSVGAGAYNEQFF | TGTGCCAGCAGCGTAGGGGCGGGAGCGTACAATGAGCAGTTCTTC
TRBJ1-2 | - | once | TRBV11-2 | CASSLQVGVRGSSDTF | TGTGCCAGCAGCTTACAAGTCGGGGTTCGGGGAAGCTCGGACACCTTC
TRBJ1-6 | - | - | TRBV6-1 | CASSEAGRYNSPLHF | TGTGCCAGCAGTGAAGCGGGGCGGTATAATTCACCCCTCCACTTT
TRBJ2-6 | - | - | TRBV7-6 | CASSLVDSPLYSGANVLTF | TGTGCCAGCAGCTTAGTAGACAGCCCCCTGTACTCTGGGGCCAACGTCCTGACTTTC
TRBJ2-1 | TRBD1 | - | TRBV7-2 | CASSFRHITGGNEQFF | TGTGCCAGCAGCTTCCGGCATATAACAGGGGGTAATGAGCAGTTCTTC
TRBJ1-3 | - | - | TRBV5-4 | CASSSPTGSGNTIYF | TGTGCCAGCAGCTCCCCGACAGGCTCTGGAAACACCATATATTTT
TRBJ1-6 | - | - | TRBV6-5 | CASSYTHRDSPLHF | TGTGCCAGCAGTTACACCCACAGGGATTCACCCCTCCACTTT
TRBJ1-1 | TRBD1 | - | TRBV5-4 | CASSQTGTGIAAAFF | TGTGCCAGCAGCCAGACCGGGACAGGGATTGCGGCAGCTTTCTTT
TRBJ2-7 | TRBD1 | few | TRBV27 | CASSFLGQGPYEQYF | TGTGCCAGCAGTTTCCTGGGACAGGGGCCCTACGAGCAGTACTTC
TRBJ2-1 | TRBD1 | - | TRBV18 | CASSRTGAQNEQFF | TGTGCCAGCTCACGGACAGGGGCGCAGAATGAGCAGTTCTTC
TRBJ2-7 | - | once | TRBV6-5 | CASRESGGYEQYF | TGTGCCAGCAGAGAGTCAGGGGGGTACGAGCAGTACTTC
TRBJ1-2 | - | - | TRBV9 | CASSPNPSPGQATNYGYTF | TGTGCCAGCAGCCCCAATCCGAGCCCGGGACAAGCAACTAACTATGGCTACACCTTC
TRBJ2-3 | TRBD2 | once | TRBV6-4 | CASSEAAGVGPQYF | TGTGCCAGCAGTGAAGCGGCGGGAGTAGGTCCGCAGTATTTT
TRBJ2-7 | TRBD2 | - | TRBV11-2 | CASRTLVLGRGHHEQYF | TGTGCCAGCAGGACTCTCGTGCTGGGGAGGGGTCACCATGAGCAGTACTTC
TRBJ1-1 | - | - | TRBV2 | CASRHRISNTEAFF | TGTGCCAGCAGGCACAGGATCTCGAACACTGAAGCTTTCTTT
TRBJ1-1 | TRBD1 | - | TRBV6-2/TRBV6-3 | CASSYSNRGGEAFF | TGTGCCAGCAGTTACTCGAACAGGGGGGGTGAAGCTTTCTTT
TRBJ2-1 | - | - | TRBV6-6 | CASYSTLYNEQFF | TGTGCCAGCTACTCTACCTTATACAATGAGCAGTTCTTC
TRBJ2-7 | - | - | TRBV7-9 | CASSSRTTDSPYEQYF | TGTGCCAGCAGCTCAAGAACTACCGACAGCCCCTACGAGCAGTACTTC
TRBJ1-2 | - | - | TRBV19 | CASSLTGSYGYTF | TGTGCCAGTAGCCTAACAGGGTCCTATGGCTACACCTTC
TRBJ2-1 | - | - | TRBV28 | CASRSLSGQFF | TGTGCCAGTAGATCCTTGTCTGGGCAGTTCTTC
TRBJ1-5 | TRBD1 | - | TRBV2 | CAAGQDNQPQHF | TGTGCCGCAGGACAGGACAATCAGCCCCAGCATTTT